A single sample gave rise to the 14 T cell receptor beta chains below, sequenced in a study of T cell repertoires in cytomegalovirus infection. TCRdb analysed the reads with MiXCR anew, one entry per CDR3 protein. Of hundreds of thousands of distinct CDR3 sequences detected, about 24% appear once; the ten largest clones hold approximately 8%. Sample: CD8+ T cells from PBMCs. The receptors originated from a human donor in good health (CMV status not recorded). Some clones in this sample may be carry-over from other donors' samples.

This chain connects TRBV12-3 or TRBV12-4 to TRBJ2-3, with 11 bases that match TRBD1. This CDR3 contains 14 residues. V lost 6 bases and J lost 8; bases outside the gene matches: 7. DNA for the CDR3: TGTGCCAGCAGCCCGTGGGACAGGGGGGGTACGCAGTATTTT. Amino acid sequence: CASSPWDRGGTQYF.

This clonotype showed up just a few times. The chain joins TRBV2 to TRBJ1-3, with 7 bases fitting TRBD1. The ends lost 11 bases at V and 5 bases at J; junction bases unmatched: 24. This CDR3 is 18 amino acids long. CDR1 is SNHLY, CDR2 FYNNEI, per germline. The CDR3 is CAGKGARERGIDRNTIYF. Here the CDR3 DNA reads TGTGCCGGAAAGGGGGCCCGAGAGCGAGGGATCGACCGAAACACCATATATTTT.

There are many counts of this clonotype. The V and J genes are TRBV7-2 and TRBJ2-2; 9 positions agree with TRBD2. The CDR3 has 16 amino acids. The V gene's germline CDR1 is SGHTA and CDR2 FQGNSA. V lost 3 bases and J lost 4; bases outside the gene matches: 6. The CDR3 here is CASSFIAGEGTGELFF. CDR3 DNA: TGTGCCAGCAGCTTCATAGCGGGGGAGGGCACCGGGGAGCTGTTTTTT.

This clonotype came up a few times. The chain couples TRBV29-1 to TRBJ2-1, with D possibly TRBD2 on 6 matching bases. Trimming took off 2 bases at V and 4 bases at J, with 9 bases between the two ends. This CDR3 region has 13 residues. Germline V gene sequence: CDR1 SQVTM, CDR2 ANQGSEA. The chain's CDR3 is CSVELARYNEQFF. The CDR3 DNA follows: TGCAGCGTTGAACTAGCGAGGTACAATGAGCAGTTCTTC.

This clonotype came up a few times. The J gene is TRBJ1-1, the V gene TRBV2; D unresolved. The CDR3 sequence is 12 residues long. V was clipped by 8 bases and J by 2 bases, with 9 bases between them. Germline V gives CDR1 SNHLY, CDR2 FYNNEI. This CDR3 reads CASYGPNTEAFF. In DNA, the CDR3 is TGTGCCAGCTATGGACCCAACACTGAAGCTTTCTTT.

Many counts were recorded for this clonotype. The V call is TRBV28, the J call TRBJ2-7; TRBD2 matches 7 bases. V shed 6 bases and J 3 bases; nucleotides not matched to a gene: 5. The CDR3 consists of 13 residues. Germline V CDR1 and CDR2: MDHEN, SYDVKM. This CDR3 is CASSDGGVYEQYV. The CDR3 nucleotides are TGTGCCAGCAGCGATGGGGGGGTCTACGAGCAGTACGTC.

Note on this clonotype: In this CDR3 the conserved last residue, phenylalanine or tryptophan, is missing, so a read error is likely. The gene calls are TRBV19 and TRBJ1-1, with a tentative D call TRBD1 (5 bases). This CDR3 region has 15 residues. Trimming left V 1 base short and J 2 bases short, with 11 bases between. The germline CDR1 and CDR2 sequences are LNHDA and SQIVND (reference sequence). CDR3 sequence (DNA): TGTGCCAGTAGTATAGCGGGGCCCTTCAACACTGAAGCTTTCTTA. Amino acids: CASSIAGPFNTEAFL.

The genes are TRBV12-3 or TRBV12-4 and TRBJ2-5, with 8 bases lining up with TRBD2. CDR3 length: 12 residues. With 4 bases clipped from V and 5 bases from J, the junction kept 0 bases outside the gene matches. CDR3 bases: TGTGCCAGCAGTTCTAGCGGGGAGACCCAGTACTTC. Its protein product is CASSSSGETQYF.

This clonotype showed up just a few times. The J gene is TRBJ1-2, the V gene TRBV29-1; D remains ambiguous. The CDR3 extends over 12 amino acids. Per germline, CDR1 SQVTM and CDR2 ANQGSEA. The V end lost 4 bases, the J end lost 2 bases, and 8 bases lay between the germline ends. The CDR3 region has the DNA TGCAGCGTTGTTTGGGCCAACTATGGCTACACCTTC. Amino acid sequence: CSVVWANYGYTF.

This clonotype has a handful of counts. The chain uses TRBV3-1 and TRBJ2-1; 7 bases agree with TRBD2. J was trimmed by 6 bases and V by 4 bases; bases with no gene match: 9. The CDR3 sequence is 15 residues long. Germline V gene sequence: CDR1 LGHDT, CDR2 YNNKEL (reference sequence). CDR3 nucleotide sequence: TGTGCCAGCAGCCTCCGATGGGACTATCCCAATGAGCAGTTCTTC. Translation: CASSLRWDYPNEQFF.

This clonotype was observed at least ten times. The chain has TRBV12-5 and TRBJ2-1; D is perhaps TRBD1 or TRBD2 (6 bases each). Germline CDR1 and CDR2: LGHNT and FRNRAP. The CDR3 is made up of 13 amino acids. The V gene lost 5 bases and the J gene lost 8 bases, with 13 bases spanning the gap. The CDR3 DNA is TGTGCTAGTGGTAGGGGGGCCTGGGATGAGCAGTTCTTC. It translates to CASGRGAWDEQFF.

The sample holds a few counts of this clonotype. V is TRBV6-2 or TRBV6-3 and J is TRBJ2-7; possibly TRBD1 for D (7 bases). Germline CDR1 and CDR2: MNHEY and SVGEGT. The CDR3 is 13 amino acids. Between the trimmed V and J ends, which lost 7 bases and 3 bases, there was a span of 13 bases. In DNA form, the CDR3 reads TGTGCCAGCAATCGGAGGGGGCACTACGAGCAGTACTTC. This codes for CASNRRGHYEQYF.

This clonotype has at least ten counts. The chain has TRBV7-2 and TRBJ2-5; TRBD2 agrees at 11 bases. Losses at the gene ends were 6 bases for V and 5 bases for J; bases not matched to a gene: 8. CDR3 size: 15 residues. Germline V lookup: CDR1 SGHTA, CDR2 FQGNSA. CDR3 amino acids: CASSPLAGGKETQYF. For the CDR3, the DNA is TGTGCCAGCAGTCCTCTAGCGGGGGGCAAGGAGACCCAGTACTTC.

The V and J genes are TRBV6-4 and TRBJ2-1; unclear D gene. The CDR3 is made up of 13 amino acids. The V gene's germline CDR1 is MRHNA and CDR2 SNTAGT. Trimming pared 3 bases from V and 6 bases from J, leaving 9 bases between. The CDR3 region has the DNA TGTGCCAGCAGTGAGGGGAACCCCAATGAGCAGTTCTTC. This codes for CASSEGNPNEQFF.